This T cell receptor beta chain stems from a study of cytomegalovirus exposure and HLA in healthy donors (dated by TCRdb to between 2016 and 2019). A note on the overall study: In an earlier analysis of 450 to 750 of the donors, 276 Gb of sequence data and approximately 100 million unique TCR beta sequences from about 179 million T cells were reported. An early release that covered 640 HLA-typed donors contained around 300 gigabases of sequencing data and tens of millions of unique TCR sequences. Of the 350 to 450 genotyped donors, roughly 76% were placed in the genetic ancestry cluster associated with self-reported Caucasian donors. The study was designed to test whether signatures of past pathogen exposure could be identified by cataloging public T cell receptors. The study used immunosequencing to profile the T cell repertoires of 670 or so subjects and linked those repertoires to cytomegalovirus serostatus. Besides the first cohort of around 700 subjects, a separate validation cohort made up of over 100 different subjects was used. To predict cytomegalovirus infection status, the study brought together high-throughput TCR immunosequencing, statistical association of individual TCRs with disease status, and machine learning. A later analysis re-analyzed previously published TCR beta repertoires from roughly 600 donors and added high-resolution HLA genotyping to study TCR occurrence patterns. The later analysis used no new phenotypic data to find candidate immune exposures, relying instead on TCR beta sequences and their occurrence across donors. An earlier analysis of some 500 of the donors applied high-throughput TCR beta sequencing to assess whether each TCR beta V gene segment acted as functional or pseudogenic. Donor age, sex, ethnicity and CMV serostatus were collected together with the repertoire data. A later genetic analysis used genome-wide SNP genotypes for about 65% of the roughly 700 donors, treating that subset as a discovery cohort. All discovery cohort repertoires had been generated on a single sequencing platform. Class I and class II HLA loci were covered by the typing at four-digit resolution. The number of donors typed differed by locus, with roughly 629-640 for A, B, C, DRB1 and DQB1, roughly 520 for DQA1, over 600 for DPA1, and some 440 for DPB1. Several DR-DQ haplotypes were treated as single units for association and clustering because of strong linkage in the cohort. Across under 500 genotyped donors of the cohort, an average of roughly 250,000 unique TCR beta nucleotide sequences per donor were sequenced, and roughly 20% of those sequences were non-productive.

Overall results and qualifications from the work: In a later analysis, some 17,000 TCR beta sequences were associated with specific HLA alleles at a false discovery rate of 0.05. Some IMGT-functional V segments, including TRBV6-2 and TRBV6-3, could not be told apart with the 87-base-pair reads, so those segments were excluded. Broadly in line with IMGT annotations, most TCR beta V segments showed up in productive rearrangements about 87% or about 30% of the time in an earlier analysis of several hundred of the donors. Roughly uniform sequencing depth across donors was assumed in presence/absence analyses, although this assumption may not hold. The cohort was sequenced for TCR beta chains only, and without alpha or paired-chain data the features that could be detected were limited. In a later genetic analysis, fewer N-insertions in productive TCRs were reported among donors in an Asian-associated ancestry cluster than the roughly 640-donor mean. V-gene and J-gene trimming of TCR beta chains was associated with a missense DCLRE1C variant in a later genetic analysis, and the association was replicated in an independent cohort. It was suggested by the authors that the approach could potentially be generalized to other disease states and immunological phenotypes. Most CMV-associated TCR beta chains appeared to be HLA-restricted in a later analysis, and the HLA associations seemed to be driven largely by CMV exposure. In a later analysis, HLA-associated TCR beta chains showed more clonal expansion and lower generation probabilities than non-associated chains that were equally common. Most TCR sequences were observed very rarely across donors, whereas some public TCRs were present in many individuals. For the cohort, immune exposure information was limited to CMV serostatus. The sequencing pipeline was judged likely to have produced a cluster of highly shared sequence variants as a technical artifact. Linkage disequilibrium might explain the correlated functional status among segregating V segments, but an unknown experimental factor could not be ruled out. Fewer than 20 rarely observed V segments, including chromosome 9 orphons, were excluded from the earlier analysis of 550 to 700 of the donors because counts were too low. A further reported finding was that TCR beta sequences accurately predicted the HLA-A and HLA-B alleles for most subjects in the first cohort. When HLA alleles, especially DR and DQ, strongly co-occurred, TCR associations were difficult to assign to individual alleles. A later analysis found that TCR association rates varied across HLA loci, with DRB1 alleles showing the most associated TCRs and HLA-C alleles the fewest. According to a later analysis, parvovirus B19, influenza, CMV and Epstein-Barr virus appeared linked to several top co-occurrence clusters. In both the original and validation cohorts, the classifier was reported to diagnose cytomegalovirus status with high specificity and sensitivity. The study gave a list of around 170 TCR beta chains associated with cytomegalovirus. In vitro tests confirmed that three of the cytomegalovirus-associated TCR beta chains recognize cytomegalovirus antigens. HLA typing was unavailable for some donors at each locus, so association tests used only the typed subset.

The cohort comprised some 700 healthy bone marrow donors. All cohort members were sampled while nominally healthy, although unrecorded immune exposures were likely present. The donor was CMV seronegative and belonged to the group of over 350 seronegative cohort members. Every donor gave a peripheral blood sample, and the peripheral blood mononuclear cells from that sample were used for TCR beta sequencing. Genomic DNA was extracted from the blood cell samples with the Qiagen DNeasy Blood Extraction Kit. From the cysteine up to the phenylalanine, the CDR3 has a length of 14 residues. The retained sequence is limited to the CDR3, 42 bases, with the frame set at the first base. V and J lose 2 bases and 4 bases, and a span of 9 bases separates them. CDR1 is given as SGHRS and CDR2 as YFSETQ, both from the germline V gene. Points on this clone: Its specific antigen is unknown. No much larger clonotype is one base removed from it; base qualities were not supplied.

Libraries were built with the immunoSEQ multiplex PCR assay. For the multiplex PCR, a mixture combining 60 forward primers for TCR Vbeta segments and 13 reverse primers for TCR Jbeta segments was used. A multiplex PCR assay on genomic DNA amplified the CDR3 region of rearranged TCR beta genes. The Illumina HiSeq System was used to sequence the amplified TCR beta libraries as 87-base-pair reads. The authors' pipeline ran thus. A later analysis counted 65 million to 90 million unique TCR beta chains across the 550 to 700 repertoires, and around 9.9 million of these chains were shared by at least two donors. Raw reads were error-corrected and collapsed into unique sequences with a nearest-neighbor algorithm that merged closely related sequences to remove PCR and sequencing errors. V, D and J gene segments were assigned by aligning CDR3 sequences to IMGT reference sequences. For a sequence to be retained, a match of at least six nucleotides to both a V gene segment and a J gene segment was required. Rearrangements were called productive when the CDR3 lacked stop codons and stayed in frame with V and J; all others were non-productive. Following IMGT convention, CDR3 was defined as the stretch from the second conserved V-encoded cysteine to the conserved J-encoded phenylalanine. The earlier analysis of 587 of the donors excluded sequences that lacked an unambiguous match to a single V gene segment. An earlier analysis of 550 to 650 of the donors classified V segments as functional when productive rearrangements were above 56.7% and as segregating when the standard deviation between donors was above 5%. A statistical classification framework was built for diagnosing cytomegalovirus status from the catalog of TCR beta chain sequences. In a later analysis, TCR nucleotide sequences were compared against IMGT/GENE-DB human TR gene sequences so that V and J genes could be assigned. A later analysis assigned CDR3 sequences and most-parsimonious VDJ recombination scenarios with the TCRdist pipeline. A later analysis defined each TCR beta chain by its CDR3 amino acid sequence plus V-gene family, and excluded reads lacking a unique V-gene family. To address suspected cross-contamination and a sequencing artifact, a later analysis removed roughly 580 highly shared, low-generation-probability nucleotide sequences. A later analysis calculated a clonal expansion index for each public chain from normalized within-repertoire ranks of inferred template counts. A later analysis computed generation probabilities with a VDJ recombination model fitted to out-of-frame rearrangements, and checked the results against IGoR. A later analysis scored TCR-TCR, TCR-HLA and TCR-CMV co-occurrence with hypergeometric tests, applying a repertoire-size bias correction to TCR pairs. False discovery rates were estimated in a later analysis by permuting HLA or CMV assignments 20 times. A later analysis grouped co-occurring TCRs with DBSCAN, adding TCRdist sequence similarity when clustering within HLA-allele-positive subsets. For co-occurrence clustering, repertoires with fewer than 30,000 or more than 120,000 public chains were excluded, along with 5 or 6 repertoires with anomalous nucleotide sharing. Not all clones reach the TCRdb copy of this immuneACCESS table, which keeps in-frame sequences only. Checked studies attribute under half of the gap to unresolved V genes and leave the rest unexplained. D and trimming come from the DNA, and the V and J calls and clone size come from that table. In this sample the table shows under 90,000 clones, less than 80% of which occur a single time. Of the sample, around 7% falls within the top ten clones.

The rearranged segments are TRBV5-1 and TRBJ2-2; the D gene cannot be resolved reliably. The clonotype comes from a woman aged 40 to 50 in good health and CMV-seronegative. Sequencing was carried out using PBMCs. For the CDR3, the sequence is CASSLKSSTGELFF. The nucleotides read TGCGCCAGCAGCTTAAAAAGTAGCACCGGGGAGCTGTTTTTT.